This T cell receptor beta chain came from a study of blood T cell repertoires in COVID-19 (dated by TCRdb to about 2020). Background on the whole study: Collaborator samples came from the United States, Italy and Spain and covered acute and convalescent phases of COVID-19. The prospective study material was composed of cDNA or gDNA derived from T cells, B-cell-depleted T cells, or PBMCs. Subjects who had been exposed to COVID-19, were actively infected with it, or had recovered from it provided the deeply sampled blood TCRbeta repertoires that made up the dataset. The repertoires were released in a freely available public database meant as a resource for research on the immune response to SARS-CoV-2. The samples were drawn from the first 160 participants of the ongoing ImmuneRACE study and from 1,254 subjects provided by 6 global collaborators. Sample metadata almost always included a de-identified subject ID, COVID-19 status, age in years and sex. Where available, HLA class I and class II types were obtained from metadata supplied by the sample provider rather than from assay-based typing. Study-level results and caveats: The amount of clinical and demographic metadata varied by source and participant and was provided uncurated.

One collaborating source in Seattle enrolled patients while the patients were actively infected and followed the patients over time throughout the course of disease. Whole blood was collected in K2EDTA tubes by collaborating institutions according to the institutions' own protocols. For TCRbeta analysis, collaborators shipped samples in one of three forms: frozen whole blood, isolated PBMCs, or DNA extracted from either of those sample types. TCRbeta CDR3 regions were amplified from genomic DNA using the immunoSEQ Assay, a bias-controlled multiplex PCR. The paper's data handling went like this. Nucleated cell counts per sample were estimated from amplification of reference gene primers within the assay. Sequence reads were collapsed and filtered to measure the absolute abundance of every unique TCRbeta CDR3 rearrangement. For each sample, productive Simpson clonality was calculated as the square root of Simpson's diversity index across productive rearrangements. TCRdb provides this immuneACCESS table in a form limited to in-frame rearrangements. Some clones are lacking; in checked studies, under half of them reflect an unresolved V gene, and why the rest are absent is not known. V and J calls and clone size are those listed in that table; D and trimming were worked out from the DNA. The sample table lists 150,000 to 200,000 clones, roughly 81% of them with a count of one. The ten largest clones take up approximately 12% of the sample.

With respect to this clone: Its antigen remains undetermined. Base quality data are lacking; no much larger clone is found one base away.

The sample taken for sequencing was peripheral blood. The clonotype was recovered from an elderly woman with COVID-19, enrolled during active disease.

The CDR3 reads CASSQDLLGGVTGELFF. The nucleotide sequence is given as TGCGCCAGCAGCCAAGATCTGTTGGGCGGGGTCACCGGGGAGCTGTTTTTT. The chain is assembled from TRBV4-3 and TRBJ2-2, with a weak D call of TRBD2 (6 bases match). Spanning cysteine to phenylalanine, the CDR3 consists of 17 amino acids. Just CDR3 DNA is preserved here, 51 bases in frame from base 1. The V and J ends are trimmed by 0 bases and 4 bases, leaving 15 bases between them. Reading the germline V gene gives CDR1 LGHNA and CDR2 YSLEER.